This passage covers 22 T cell receptor beta chains from one sample sequenced in a study of blood T cell repertoires in COVID-19. Sequencing used immunoSEQ multiplex PCR; TCRdb keeps in-frame clones, though not all of them. The sample carries about 53,000 clones, about 80% recorded once. Sequenced sample: peripheral blood. All receptors come from a human donor in a cohort sampled during active COVID-19.

This clone was counted between two and nine times. The chain links TRBV2 to TRBJ2-3; 8 nucleotides line up with TRBD2. In germline, CDR1 is SNHLY, CDR2 FYNNEI. The V segment lost 0 bases and the J segment 1 base; nucleotides outside the gene matches: 0. This CDR3 is 15 amino acids long. The CDR3: CASSEAAGGTDTQYF. In DNA, the CDR3 is TGTGCCAGCAGTGAAGCAGCGGGGGGCACAGATACGCAGTATTTT. The complete variable domain, with remaining parts taken from reference TRBV2 and TRBJ2-3, reads EPEVTQTPSHQVTQMGQEVILRCVPISNHLYFYWYRQILGQKVEFLVSFYNNEISEKSEIFDDQFSVERPDGSNFTLKIRSTKLEDSAMYFCASSEAAGGTDTQYFGPGTRLTVL.

This chain joins TRBV7-2 and TRBJ1-2; TRBD1 matches 7 bases. The germline CDR1 and CDR2 sequences are SGHTA and FQGNSA. This CDR3 is built from 16 residues. Trimming took 5 bases from V and 4 from J; bases not matched to a gene: 13. The CDR3 loop is CASSPARQGRVYGYTF. As DNA, the CDR3 is TGTGCCAGCAGCCCCGCCCGACAGGGAAGAGTCTATGGCTACACCTTC.

This chain links TRBV7-8 with TRBJ2-3, with 13 positions matching TRBD2. V shed 3 bases, J shed 5 bases, and the junction held 5 bases outside the gene matches. There are 16 residues in the CDR3. The germline gives CDR1 SGHVS, CDR2 FQNEAQ. CDR3 sequence: CASSLAWTSGGDTQYF. The CDR3 coding sequence is TGTGCCAGCAGCTTGGCGTGGACTAGCGGGGGAGATACGCAGTATTTT.

The rearrangement uses TRBV7-9 and TRBJ1-6, with D possibly TRBD1 on 5 matching bases. Germline-derived CDR1 and CDR2 are SEHNR and FQNEAQ (reference sequence). The ends were cut back, 5 bases at V and 8 bases at J, with 10 bases in the middle. This CDR3 has 13 residues. In nucleotides, the CDR3 is TGTGCCAGCAGCCCGACAGAATATTCACCCCTCCACTTT. Translation gives CASSPTEYSPLHF.

J is TRBJ1-1 and V is TRBV9, with 12 bases lining up with TRBD1. The CDR3 loop spans 18 amino acids. Germline loops: CDR1 SGDLS, CDR2 YYNGEE. The V gene end was trimmed by 2 bases and the J gene end by 4 bases; junction bases not matched to a gene: 12. The CDR3 reads CASSVYSGTGGRGTEAFF. In DNA, the CDR3 is TGTGCCAGCAGCGTCTATTCCGGGACAGGGGGCCGGGGCACTGAAGCTTTCTTT.

The V call is TRBV5-6, the J call TRBJ1-1; D may be TRBD1 (5 bases). CDR3 length: 12 residues. With 5 bases removed from V and 6 bases from J, the gap between germline ends came to 11 bases. Germline CDR1 reads SGHDT; CDR2 reads YYEEEE. This CDR3 reads CASSRQGAEAFF. As DNA, the CDR3 is TGTGCCAGCAGTCGTCAGGGCGCTGAAGCTTTCTTT.

The chain joins TRBV1 to TRBJ1-6; TRBD1, the table's D call, was not compared with the DNA. TRBV1 is classified as a pseudogene. The CDR3 totals 16 residues. CDR3 loop: CTSSQEPGGHNSPLHF. In DNA, the CDR3 is TGCACCAGCAGCCAAGAGCCAGGGGGTCATAATTCACCCCTCCACTTT.

The rearrangement uses TRBV7-9 and TRBJ2-2; D is possibly TRBD1 (6 bases). This CDR3 is built from 15 residues. Germline CDR1 and CDR2: SEHNR and FQNEAQ (reference sequence). V lost 5 bases, J lost 2 bases, and 12 bases lay in between. CDR3 region: CASSPGTRNTGELFF. The CDR3 bases are TGTGCCAGCAGCCCCGGGACACGAAACACCGGGGAGCTGTTTTTT.

This chain joins TRBV2 and TRBJ1-1, with 8 bases fitting TRBD1. J was trimmed by 11 bases and V by 4 bases; bases with no gene match: 12. The CDR3 covers 14 residues. From germline, CDR1 is SNHLY and CDR2 FYNNEI. The CDR3 DNA is TGTGCCAGCAGTGGGGCAGGGGGCGAGCCTAGGGCTTTCTTT. Protein product: CASSGAGGEPRAFF. The full variable domain, rest sourced from reference TRBV2 and TRBJ1-1, is EPEVTQTPSHQVTQMGQEVILRCVPISNHLYFYWYRQILGQKVEFLVSFYNNEISEKSEIFDDQFSVERPDGSNFTLKIRSTKLEDSAMYFCASSGAGGEPRAFFGQGTRLTVV.

The J gene is TRBJ2-3, the V gene TRBV13, with TRBD2 identical over 8 bases. Trimming took 5 bases from V and 0 from J; bases not matched to a gene: 7. In germline, CDR1 is PRHDT, CDR2 FYEKMQ (reference sequence). The CDR3 spans 16 residues. The CDR3 nucleotides read TGTGCCAGCAGCCCTGGGACTAGGGAGAGCACAGATACGCAGTATTTT. It translates to CASSPGTRESTDTQYF. Full variable domain (outside the CDR3, taken from reference TRBV13 and TRBJ2-3): AAGVIQSPRHLIKEKRETATLKCYPIPRHDTVYWYQQGPGQDPQFLISFYEKMQSDKGSIPDRFSAQQFSDYHSELNMSSLELGDSALYFCASSPGTRESTDTQYFGPGTRLTVL.

J is TRBJ1-3 and V is TRBV10-3, with D perhaps matching TRBD1 (6 bases). Germline assignment: CDR1 ENHRY and CDR2 SYGVKD. V was cut by 10 bases and J by 0 bases, with 19 bases left in between. The CDR3 sequence is 16 residues long. CDR3 protein: CATGTTASHSGNTIYF. CDR3 coding DNA: TGTGCCACCGGGACAACAGCCTCTCACTCTGGAAACACCATATATTTT.

The chain couples TRBV25-1 to TRBJ2-7; D ambiguous. CDR1 and CDR2 from the germline V gene are MGHDK and SYGVNS. The ends were cut back, 4 bases at V and 3 bases at J, with 4 bases in the middle. The CDR3 is 11 amino acids. The CDR3 loop is CASSAYYEQYF. The CDR3 nucleotides read TGTGCCAGCAGTGCCTACTACGAGCAGTACTTC.

V gene TRBV6-2 or TRBV6-3 combines with J gene TRBJ2-7; D may be TRBD1 (6 bases). The CDR3 runs 14 residues. The V gene lost 5 bases and the J gene lost 2 bases, with 13 bases spanning the gap. Germline V gives CDR1 MNHEY, CDR2 SVGEGT. CDR3 sequence: CASSTGQFPYEQYF. In DNA form, the CDR3 reads TGTGCCAGCAGTACCGGACAGTTTCCCTACGAGCAGTACTTC.

This clone was recorded many times. The J gene is TRBJ1-4, the V gene TRBV11-2, with D unresolved. Germline assignment: CDR1 SGHAT and CDR2 FQNNGV. The CDR3 is made up of 16 amino acids. The V and J ends lost 1 base and 11 bases respectively, with 20 bases between them. This chain's CDR3 is CASSLVALTRLEKLFF. In DNA, the CDR3 is TGTGCCAGCAGCTTAGTCGCGTTGACTCGCTTGGAGAAACTGTTTTTT.

CDR3 in DNA: TGTGCCAGCAGCGTAGGCTCCGGGGTGGAACAGCCCCAGCATTTT. The encoded protein is CASSVGSGVEQPQHF. The rearrangement links TRBV9 to TRBJ1-5; D not resolved. The V gene's germline CDR1 is SGDLS and CDR2 YYNGEE. Trimming left V 0 bases short and J 7 bases short, with 14 bases between. The CDR3 runs to 15 residues.

V usage is TRBV7-9 and J usage is TRBJ2-4; 7 bases are a match to TRBD1. The CDR3 extends over 15 amino acids. V was pared by 1 base and J by 7 bases, with 7 bases of the junction left unmatched. Germline CDR1 reads SEHNR; CDR2 reads FQNEAQ (reference sequence). CDR3 in amino acids: CASSLGSTGENIQYF. CDR3 nucleotides: TGTGCCAGCAGCTTAGGCTCTACAGGGGAGAACATTCAGTACTTC.

The J gene is TRBJ2-7, the V gene TRBV10-3; TRBD1 aligns across 11 bases. CDR3 length equals 14 residues. CDR1 ENHRY and CDR2 SYGVKD come from the germline V gene. The V and J ends lost 8 bases and 3 bases, in that order; junction bases with no gene match: 6. The CDR3 is CAIAGGTGGYEQYF. CDR3 sequence (DNA): TGTGCCATCGCAGGCGGGACAGGGGGCTACGAGCAGTACTTC.

The V and J genes are TRBV4-2 and TRBJ1-5, with TRBD1 matching 8 bases. Per the germline V gene, CDR1 is LGHNA and CDR2 is YNFKEQ. The CDR3 length is 16 residues. Trimming at V came to 0 bases and at J to 5 bases, leaving 6 bases not matched to a gene. The DNA of the CDR3 is TGTGCCAGCAGCCAAGATCCGGACAGGGATGATCAGCCCCAGCATTTT. This sequence encodes CASSQDPDRDDQPQHF.

V gene TRBV5-6 combines with J gene TRBJ2-7; a possible D gene is TRBD2 (5 bases). In germline, CDR1 is SGHDT, CDR2 YYEEEE. The CDR3 has 12 amino acids. V lost 0 bases to trimming and J lost 6 bases, with 7 bases between them. The CDR3 spells CASSLGGFEQYF. The CDR3 DNA sequence: TGTGCCAGCAGCTTGGGAGGGTTCGAGCAGTACTTC.

The rearrangement links TRBV13 to TRBJ2-7, with D possibly TRBD1 on 5 matching bases. Deletions cut 2 bases from V and 7 bases from J, with 18 bases between. This CDR3 is built from 15 residues. Germline-derived CDR1 and CDR2 are PRHDT and FYEKMQ (reference sequence). In DNA, the CDR3 is TGTGCCAGCAGCTTATTAGGGCAGGGAATGAGGGAGCAGTACTTC. Encoded protein: CASSLLGQGMREQYF.

The V gene is TRBV2, the J gene TRBJ2-7; 9 nucleotides agree with TRBD1. The germline gives CDR1 SNHLY, CDR2 FYNNEI. The CDR3 has 15 amino acids. V trimming: 8 bases; J trimming: 4 bases; junction bases outside the gene matches: 12. Here the CDR3 reads CASRGRGQGFYEQYF. For the CDR3, the DNA is TGTGCCAGCCGGGGCCGGGGACAGGGATTTTACGAGCAGTACTTC.

The chain joins TRBV6-2 or TRBV6-3 to TRBJ2-5; D not certain. This CDR3 is 15 amino acids long. Germline CDR1 reads MNHEY; CDR2 reads SVGEGT. V lost 0 bases, J lost 3 bases, and 11 bases lay in between. The CDR3 DNA reads as TGTGCCAGCAGTTACTCCGGGTCTAGAAAAGAGACCCAGTACTTC. Protein sequence: CASSYSGSRKETQYF.